A single sample gave rise to the 5 T cell receptor beta chains below, sequenced in a study of blood T cell repertoires in COVID-19. TCRdb's copy holds only in-frame clones and misses some; the assay was immunoSEQ multiplex PCR. The sample has 270,000 or so clones; 84% are singletons. What was sequenced was PBMCs or T cells enriched from blood (not recorded which). The receptors come from a man in his forties or fifties who had recovered from COVID-19.

This chain links TRBV12-3 or TRBV12-4 with TRBJ2-2, with TRBD1 matching over 7 bases. The junction had 3 bases not matched to a gene; V was cut back by 6 bases and J by 5 bases. The CDR3 is made up of 13 amino acids. The DNA of the CDR3 is TGTGCCAGCAGCAGGGGGTGGACCGGGGAGCTGTTTTTT. Protein sequence: CASSRGWTGELFF.

Only one count was recorded for this clone. The chain links TRBV6-2 or TRBV6-3 to TRBJ1-1; 12 bases align to TRBD1. The length of the CDR3 is 17 residues. The germline V gene has CDR1 MNHEY and CDR2 SVGEGT. Trimming cost V 6 bases and J 0 bases; bases outside gene matches: 8. The CDR3 loop reads CASSSGTGGPMNTEAFF. In DNA, the CDR3 is TGTGCCAGCAGCTCCGGGACAGGGGGCCCTATGAACACTGAAGCTTTCTTT.

This chain uses TRBV7-2 with TRBJ2-7, with a tentative D call TRBD2 (6 bases). This CDR3 spans 11 amino acids. V lost 8 bases to trimming and J lost 5 bases, with 10 bases between them. The germline CDR1 and CDR2 sequences are SGHTA and FQGNSA. CDR3 sequence: CASASADEQYF. The CDR3, as DNA: TGTGCCAGCGCTAGCGCGGACGAGCAGTACTTC.

The CDR3 sequence is CASSLGTGFQETQYF. Written as DNA, the CDR3 is TGCGCCAGCAGCTTGGGAACAGGCTTTCAAGAGACCCAGTACTTC. The rearrangement links TRBV5-1 to TRBJ2-5; D possibly corresponds to TRBD1 (5 bases). The germline V and J ends were trimmed by 0 bases and 2 bases, with 11 bases remaining between them. The CDR3 consists of 15 residues. Germline-derived CDR1 and CDR2 are SGHRS and YFSETQ.

This clone showed up just once. The chain has TRBV5-1 and TRBJ2-1; 8 bases match TRBD2. V trimming: 4 bases; J trimming: 5 bases; junction bases outside the gene matches: 5. Germline-derived CDR1 and CDR2 are SGHRS and YFSETQ. This CDR3 has 14 residues. The CDR3: CASSGISGDNEQFF. The CDR3 nucleotides are TGCGCCAGCAGCGGAATTAGCGGGGACAATGAGCAGTTCTTC.